The rows below give T cell receptor beta chains drawn from one sample of a study of Ad26.COV2.S vaccination and SARS-CoV-2 variants. The repertoire was sequenced with immunoSEQ multiplex PCR; TCRdb's copy has only in-frame clones and lacks some. The sample has about 350,000 clones; around 89% are singletons. The starting material was peripheral blood, obtained in a trial of Ad26.COV2.S vaccine versus placebo. The receptors originated from a person aged 18-65 years who received the Ad26.COV2.S COVID-19 vaccine or a placebo. CDR3s include the opening cysteine and the closing phenylalanine or tryptophan. D genes are given only for firm matches. Size is omitted from some rows. Given values are once, few, many or a class for expanded clones.

V,D,size,J,CDR3,DNA
TRBV18,.,.,TRBJ2-2,CASSRTNTGELFF,TGTGCCAGCTCACGTACTAACACCGGGGAGCTGTTTTTT
TRBV7-3,TRBD2,.,TRBJ2-1,CASSLGGVTSGRLNYNEQFF,TGTGCCAGCAGCTTAGGTGGGGTAACTAGCGGGAGGCTGAACTACAATGAGCAGTTCTTC
TRBV4-1,.,.,TRBJ2-7,CASSQAYSYEQYF,TGCGCCAGCAGCCAAGCGTACAGCTACGAGCAGTACTTC
TRBV9,TRBD1,once,TRBJ2-1,CASSVVGQGAEQFF,TGTGCCAGCAGCGTAGTAGGTCAGGGGGCTGAGCAGTTCTTC
TRBV10-2,.,once,TRBJ2-3,CASSLLATSTDTQYF,TGCGCCAGCAGTCTCCTAGCGACTAGCACAGATACGCAGTATTTT
TRBV2,.,.,TRBJ2-6,CASTLQGQPAGANVLTF,TGTGCCAGCACCCTGCAAGGACAGCCCGCTGGGGCCAACGTCCTGACTTTC
TRBV7-2,TRBD1,once,TRBJ1-6,CASSSTGTDSPLHF,TGTGCCAGCAGCTCCACAGGGACAGATTCACCCCTCCACTTT
TRBV6-1,.,.,TRBJ1-2,CASRVRGSVYGYTF,TGTGCCAGCCGGGTACGAGGTTCGGTCTATGGCTACACCTTC
TRBV6-1,.,.,TRBJ2-5,CASSEGSVPETQYF,TGTGCCAGCAGTGAAGGAAGCGTCCCCGAGACCCAGTACTTC
TRBV7-2,TRBD1,.,TRBJ2-5,CASSPRRTGDQTQYF,TGTGCCAGCAGCCCCAGACGGACAGGGGACCAGACCCAGTACTTC
TRBV10-3,.,.,TRBJ2-7,CAISDRQYEQYF,TGTGCCATCAGTGATCGGCAGTACGAGCAGTACTTC
TRBV13,.,.,TRBJ2-1,CASYSLVYNEQFF,TGTGCCAGTTATAGCCTAGTCTACAATGAGCAGTTCTTC
TRBV5-4,.,.,TRBJ2-1,CASSLAAGGSYNEQFF,TGTGCCAGCAGCTTGGCGGCAGGGGGGTCCTACAATGAGCAGTTCTTC
TRBV5-6,TRBD1,.,TRBJ1-2,CASSLGTGSYGYTF,TGTGCCAGCAGCTTGGGGACAGGGTCTTATGGCTACACCTTC
TRBV5-1,.,.,TRBJ2-7,CASSSSDEQYF,TGCGCCAGCAGCTCGTCTGACGAGCAGTACTTC
TRBV5-1,.,.,TRBJ1-1,CASSPDGAITEAFF,TGCGCCAGCAGCCCTGACGGGGCGATCACTGAAGCTTTCTTT
TRBV5-5,.,.,TRBJ2-6,CASSFRSGLRTSGANVLTF,TGTGCCAGCAGCTTTCGTTCGGGACTCAGGACATCTGGGGCCAACGTCCTGACTTTC
TRBV2,.,.,TRBJ1-1,CASSAMELMNTEAFF,TGTGCCAGCAGTGCGATGGAACTTATGAACACTGAAGCTTTCTTT
TRBV6-5,.,.,TRBJ1-5,CASSPRQMNQPQHF,TGTGCCAGCAGTCCGCGACAGATGAATCAGCCCCAGCATTTT
TRBV7-9,.,few,TRBJ2-2,CASSPDGINTGELFF,TGTGCCAGCAGCCCCGACGGGATTAACACCGGGGAGCTGTTTTTT
TRBV7-8,TRBD1,.,TRBJ1-5,CASSLEDRGMNQPQHF,TGTGCCAGCAGCTTAGAGGACAGGGGTATGAATCAGCCCCAGCATTTT
TRBV5-4,.,.,TRBJ1-2,CASSLGQGRYGYTF,TGTGCCAGCAGCTTGGGGCAGGGGAGGTATGGCTACACCTTC
TRBV5-1,.,.,TRBJ2-7,CASSTRGSLPRAWRYEQYF,TGCGCCAGCAGCACCCGCGGTTCCCTCCCTCGGGCTTGGCGTTACGAGCAGTACTTC
TRBV5-4,.,.,TRBJ1-1,CASSRRAMNTEAFF,TGTGCCAGCAGCCGCAGAGCTATGAACACTGAAGCTTTCTTT
TRBV5-8,.,once,TRBJ1-4,CASSNKLFF,TGTGCCAGCAGCAACAAACTGTTTTTT
TRBV27,TRBD2,.,TRBJ2-1,CASSPETSGGYNEQFF,TGTGCCAGCAGTCCCGAGACTAGCGGGGGATACAATGAGCAGTTCTTC